The rows below give T cell receptor beta chains drawn from one sample of a study of shared clonotypes between healthy human individuals. Repertoires were generated with immunoSEQ multiplex PCR, while TCRdb's copy carries only in-frame clones and drops some. The repertoire holds over a million clones, with about 80% as singletons. Sequencing was carried out using memory CD4+ T cells from PBMCs. Receptors were obtained from a man aged 18 to 30 in good health. Some clones in this sample may be carry-over from other donors' samples. The CDR3 runs from the conserved cysteine through the conserved F or W. A D gene is named only where the DNA matches it firmly. The size entry is marked missing in some rows and otherwise reads once, few, many or a size class.

CDR3 protein: CASSKQGLTNEKLFF
J gene: TRBJ1-4
V gene: TRBV2
D gene: TRBD1
clone size: -
CDR3 length: 15

CDR3 protein: CASSPEGLIGGNEQFF
J gene: TRBJ2-1
V gene: TRBV5-4
D gene: -
clone size: -
CDR3 length: 16

CDR3 protein: CASSKGLGGRYLLRTDTQYF
J gene: TRBJ2-3
V gene: TRBV21-1
D gene: -
clone size: -
CDR3 length: 20

CDR3 protein: CASSPYRVSYNEQFF
J gene: TRBJ2-1
V gene: TRBV7-8
D gene: -
clone size: -
CDR3 length: 15

CDR3 protein: CASTEMPGVGANVLTF
J gene: TRBJ2-6
V gene: TRBV5-1
D gene: -
clone size: few
CDR3 length: 16

CDR3 protein: CASSLVGAGEQFF
J gene: TRBJ2-1
V gene: TRBV11-3
D gene: -
clone size: -
CDR3 length: 13

CDR3 protein: CASSLGSRGVETQYF
J gene: TRBJ2-5
V gene: TRBV5-1
D gene: -
clone size: -
CDR3 length: 15

CDR3 protein: CASSWDYNTGELFF
J gene: TRBJ2-2
V gene: TRBV9
D gene: TRBD2
clone size: -
CDR3 length: 14

CDR3 protein: CASSKTGRETQYF
J gene: TRBJ2-5
V gene: TRBV6-1
D gene: TRBD1
clone size: -
CDR3 length: 13

CDR3 protein: CASSLTSSETQYF
J gene: TRBJ2-5
V gene: TRBV7-9
D gene: -
clone size: -
CDR3 length: 13

CDR3 protein: CATRQGGGEQYF
J gene: TRBJ2-7
V gene: TRBV10-3
D gene: -
clone size: -
CDR3 length: 12

CDR3 protein: CASSVSQGTNYGYTF
J gene: TRBJ1-2
V gene: TRBV2
D gene: -
clone size: few
CDR3 length: 15

CDR3 protein: CASSPLTGSGPFEAFF
J gene: TRBJ1-1
V gene: TRBV4-1
D gene: -
clone size: -
CDR3 length: 16

CDR3 protein: CASSPGGLGVYEQYF
J gene: TRBJ2-7
V gene: TRBV4-1
D gene: -
clone size: -
CDR3 length: 15

CDR3 protein: CASGMGSTNYGYTF
J gene: TRBJ1-2
V gene: TRBV5-1
D gene: -
clone size: few
CDR3 length: 14

CDR3 protein: CASTQGGSGEQYF
J gene: TRBJ2-7
V gene: TRBV2
D gene: TRBD1
clone size: -
CDR3 length: 13

CDR3 protein: CASSLNRDYDNEQFF
J gene: TRBJ2-1
V gene: TRBV7-3
D gene: TRBD2
clone size: -
CDR3 length: 15

CDR3 protein: CASRRPETDTQYF
J gene: TRBJ2-3
V gene: TRBV28
D gene: -
clone size: -
CDR3 length: 13

CDR3 protein: CASSSWGEQYF
J gene: TRBJ2-7
V gene: TRBV5-8
D gene: -
clone size: once
CDR3 length: 11

CDR3 protein: CASSPLGTGATYEQYF
J gene: TRBJ2-7
V gene: TRBV27
D gene: TRBD1
clone size: -
CDR3 length: 16

CDR3 protein: CASSLSISSDRPSEAFF
J gene: TRBJ1-1
V gene: TRBV5-1
D gene: -
clone size: -
CDR3 length: 17

CDR3 protein: CASSEQQMNTGELFF
J gene: TRBJ2-2
V gene: TRBV2
D gene: -
clone size: -
CDR3 length: 15

CDR3 protein: CASSPIGRAQETQYF
J gene: TRBJ2-5
V gene: TRBV27
D gene: -
clone size: few
CDR3 length: 15

CDR3 protein: CASSVDSGLDIQYF
J gene: TRBJ2-4
V gene: TRBV9
D gene: -
clone size: -
CDR3 length: 14

CDR3 protein: CASSYLRGQGYGYTF
J gene: TRBJ1-2
V gene: TRBV6-5
D gene: -
clone size: once
CDR3 length: 15

CDR3 protein: CASSYRMGYGYTF
J gene: TRBJ1-2
V gene: TRBV27
D gene: -
clone size: -
CDR3 length: 13

CDR3 protein: CASSLAAARGEQFF
J gene: TRBJ2-1
V gene: TRBV5-1
D gene: -
clone size: -
CDR3 length: 14

CDR3 protein: CAWSVLGSTGELFF
J gene: TRBJ2-2
V gene: TRBV30
D gene: -
clone size: once
CDR3 length: 14

CDR3 protein: CASNPSTGVNYGYTF
J gene: TRBJ1-2
V gene: TRBV28
D gene: TRBD1
clone size: -
CDR3 length: 15

CDR3 protein: CASSFRPLRGTGDYEQFF
J gene: TRBJ2-1
V gene: TRBV27
D gene: TRBD1
clone size: -
CDR3 length: 18

CDR3 protein: CASSLGTNTEAFF
J gene: TRBJ1-1
V gene: TRBV5-8
D gene: -
clone size: many
CDR3 length: 13

CDR3 protein: CASRVTREGKNIQYF
J gene: TRBJ2-4
V gene: TRBV2
D gene: -
clone size: few
CDR3 length: 15

CDR3 protein: CASSVSLSGGSTDTQYF
J gene: TRBJ2-3
V gene: TRBV9
D gene: TRBD2
clone size: once
CDR3 length: 17

CDR3 protein: CASSIENRDRGNSPLHF
J gene: TRBJ1-6
V gene: TRBV19
D gene: TRBD1
clone size: -
CDR3 length: 17

CDR3 protein: CASSFKREWETQYF
J gene: TRBJ2-5
V gene: TRBV5-4
D gene: TRBD2
clone size: -
CDR3 length: 14

CDR3 protein: CASSDIRGTSNYGYTF
J gene: TRBJ1-2
V gene: TRBV9
D gene: -
clone size: once
CDR3 length: 16

CDR3 protein: CASRGTGNTEAFF
J gene: TRBJ1-1
V gene: TRBV2
D gene: TRBD1
clone size: few
CDR3 length: 13

CDR3 protein: CASSPGGYGYTF
J gene: TRBJ1-2
V gene: TRBV5-4
D gene: -
clone size: once
CDR3 length: 12

CDR3 protein: CASSRNSGVGNEQFF
J gene: TRBJ2-1
V gene: TRBV5-1
D gene: TRBD2
clone size: -
CDR3 length: 15

CDR3 protein: CASSLEQGTEAFF
J gene: TRBJ1-1
V gene: TRBV5-1
D gene: -
clone size: -
CDR3 length: 13

CDR3 protein: CASSYSSELEAFF
J gene: TRBJ1-1
V gene: TRBV6-5
D gene: -
clone size: -
CDR3 length: 13

CDR3 protein: CASSSRDRALEQYF
J gene: TRBJ2-7
V gene: TRBV4-1
D gene: TRBD1
clone size: once
CDR3 length: 14

CDR3 protein: CASSTGDYGYF
J gene: TRBJ2-7
V gene: TRBV5-8
D gene: TRBD2
clone size: -
CDR3 length: 11

CDR3 protein: CASSRVLGGVDEQYF
J gene: TRBJ2-7
V gene: TRBV28
D gene: TRBD2
clone size: -
CDR3 length: 15

CDR3 protein: CSVNRDGETQYF
J gene: TRBJ2-5
V gene: TRBV29-1
D gene: -
clone size: -
CDR3 length: 12

CDR3 protein: CASSLDFQETQYF
J gene: TRBJ2-5
V gene: TRBV5-1
D gene: -
clone size: -
CDR3 length: 13

CDR3 protein: CASSPGLQGRDEQFF
J gene: TRBJ2-1
V gene: TRBV4-1
D gene: TRBD1
clone size: -
CDR3 length: 15

CDR3 protein: CASSLLSGGLYEQYF
J gene: TRBJ2-7
V gene: TRBV28
D gene: TRBD2
clone size: -
CDR3 length: 15

CDR3 protein: CASTLPRVTEAFF
J gene: TRBJ1-1
V gene: TRBV28
D gene: -
clone size: -
CDR3 length: 13

CDR3 protein: CASSTLGQGVGEQYF
J gene: TRBJ2-7
V gene: TRBV19
D gene: TRBD1
clone size: -
CDR3 length: 15

CDR3 protein: CASSVPGQTQETQYF
J gene: TRBJ2-5
V gene: TRBV28
D gene: -
clone size: -
CDR3 length: 15

CDR3 protein: CASRPASGTGRDEQFF
J gene: TRBJ2-1
V gene: TRBV4-3
D gene: TRBD1
clone size: -
CDR3 length: 16

CDR3 protein: CASSRFRAPRLYSNQPQHF
J gene: TRBJ1-5
V gene: TRBV23-1
D gene: -
clone size: -
CDR3 length: 19

CDR3 protein: CASSAQLAGGQQYF
J gene: TRBJ2-7
V gene: TRBV19
D gene: TRBD2
clone size: -
CDR3 length: 14

CDR3 protein: CAWSGVGEYEQYF
J gene: TRBJ2-7
V gene: TRBV30
D gene: -
clone size: -
CDR3 length: 13